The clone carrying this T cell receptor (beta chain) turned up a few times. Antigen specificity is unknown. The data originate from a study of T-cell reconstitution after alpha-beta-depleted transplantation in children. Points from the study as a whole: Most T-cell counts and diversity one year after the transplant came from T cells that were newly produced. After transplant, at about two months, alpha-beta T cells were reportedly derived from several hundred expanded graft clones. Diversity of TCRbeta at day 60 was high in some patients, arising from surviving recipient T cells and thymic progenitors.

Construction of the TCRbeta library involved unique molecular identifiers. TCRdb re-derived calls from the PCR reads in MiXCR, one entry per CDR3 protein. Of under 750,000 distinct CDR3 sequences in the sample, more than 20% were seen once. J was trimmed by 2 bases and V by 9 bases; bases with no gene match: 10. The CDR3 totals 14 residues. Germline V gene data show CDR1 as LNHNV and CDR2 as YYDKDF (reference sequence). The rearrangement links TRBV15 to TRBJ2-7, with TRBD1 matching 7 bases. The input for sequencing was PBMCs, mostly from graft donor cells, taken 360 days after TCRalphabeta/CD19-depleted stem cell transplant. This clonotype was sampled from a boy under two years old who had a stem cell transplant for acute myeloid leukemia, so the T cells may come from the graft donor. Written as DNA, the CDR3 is TGTGCCACTAGTACAGGGGAGATGCCCTACGAGCAGTACGTC. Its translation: CATSTGEMPYEQYV.